The 17 T cell receptor beta chains listed next were all sequenced from one sample in a study of T cell changes during pregnancy in multiple sclerosis. Sequencing used immunoSEQ multiplex PCR; TCRdb keeps in-frame clones, though not all of them. The profile covers 40,000 to 55,000 clones, with roughly 91% appearing a single time and roughly 0.53% taken by the ten largest. Sequenced material: CD4+ T cells from peripheral blood mononuclear cells, taken in the first trimester of pregnancy. The receptor set was obtained from a female donor with multiple sclerosis, enrolled in a pregnancy study.

The chain carries TRBV2 and TRBJ1-1, with 8 bases fitting TRBD1. The CDR3 is made up of 14 amino acids. The junction had 4 bases not matched to a gene; V was cut back by 5 bases and J by 2 bases. The germline gives CDR1 SNHLY, CDR2 FYNNEI. CDR3 in amino acids: CASSYRGANTEAFF. Here the CDR3 DNA reads TGTGCCAGCAGTTACAGGGGGGCTAACACTGAAGCTTTCTTT.

The rearrangement uses TRBV29-1 and TRBJ2-3; 9 bases agree with TRBD1. The J segment lost 4 bases and the V segment lost 0 bases, leaving 5 bases of the junction unmatched. The CDR3 sequence is 15 residues long. Germline V lookup: CDR1 SQVTM, CDR2 ANQGSEA. The CDR3 sequence is CSVEETGGVADTQYF. CDR3 in DNA: TGCAGCGTTGAAGAGACAGGGGGTGTCGCAGATACGCAGTATTTT.

The genes are TRBV7-3 and TRBJ2-1; 9 bases are shared with TRBD2. V lost 1 base to trimming and J lost 4 bases; unmatched junction nucleotides: 11. The length of the CDR3 is 18 residues. Germline V CDR1 and CDR2: SGHTA, FQGTGA. CDR3 sequence (DNA): TGTGCCAGCAGCTTAAAAGCAGCGGGAGGCCCATCTTACAATGAGCAGTTCTTC. Translation: CASSLKAAGGPSYNEQFF.

This chain uses TRBV18 with TRBJ2-7; TRBD1 aligns across 8 bases. This CDR3 has 15 residues. In germline, CDR1 is KGHSH, CDR2 LQKENI. J gave up 5 bases and V 3 bases, and 9 bases lay outside the gene matches. For the CDR3, the DNA is TGTGCCAGCTCACCCCGGGACAGGTTGGTCCACGAGCAGTACTTC. It specifies CASSPRDRLVHEQYF.

The DNA of the CDR3 is TGTGCCAGCAGTTTGACTAGCGGGAGGTCCGGGGAGCTGTTTTTT. Protein: CASSLTSGRSGELFF. The chain is built from TRBV27 and TRBJ2-2; TRBD2 matches 13 bases. CDR1 MNHEY and CDR2 SMNVEV come from the germline V gene (reference sequence). The CDR3 sequence is 15 residues long. J was trimmed by 6 bases and V by 3 bases; bases with no gene match: 1.

CDR3 nucleotides: TGTGCCAGCACCGAACAGGGGGACAATGAGCAGTTCTTC. It yields the protein CASTEQGDNEQFF. The gene calls are TRBV9 and TRBJ2-1; 8 bases are a match to TRBD1. The CDR3 spans 13 residues. Germline assignment: CDR1 SGDLS and CDR2 YYNGEE. J was trimmed by 5 bases and V by 6 bases; bases with no gene match: 4. The whole variable domain, remainder taken from reference TRBV9 and TRBJ2-1, is DSGVTQTPKHLITATGQRVTLRCSPRSGDLSVYWYQQSLDQGLQFLIQYYNGEERAKGNILERFSAQQFPDLHSELNLSSLELGDSALYFCASTEQGDNEQFFGPGTRLTVL.

The V call is TRBV18, the J call TRBJ2-3; D not certain. Germline CDR1 is KGHSH and CDR2 is LQKENI. The CDR3 is made up of 14 amino acids. Trimming shortened V by 1 base and J by 9 bases, and 14 bases separated the two germline ends. The CDR3 loop reads CASSPLGSPSTQYF. CDR3 bases: TGTGCCAGCTCACCACTCGGGTCCCCCTCCACGCAGTATTTT.

V gene TRBV7-6 combines with J gene TRBJ2-7; TRBD2 matches 7 bases. This CDR3 has 16 amino acids. The germline V gene has CDR1 SGHVS and CDR2 FNYEAQ. The ends lost 1 base at V and 0 bases at J; junction bases unmatched: 6. The CDR3 DNA follows: TGTGCCAGCAGCTTAGTGGCTAGCGGTTCCTCCTACGAGCAGTACTTC. Its translation: CASSLVASGSSYEQYF.

V usage is TRBV5-1 and J usage is TRBJ2-5; perhaps TRBD1 as D (5 bases). V lost 4 bases and J 5 bases, leaving 18 bases between the germline ends. Per the germline V gene, CDR1 is SGHRS and CDR2 is YFSETQ. The CDR3 loop spans 15 amino acids. CDR3 sequence: CASSPFEKKGETQYF. The CDR3 DNA sequence: TGCGCCAGCAGCCCATTTGAGAAGAAGGGGGAGACCCAGTACTTC.

The gene calls are TRBV28 and TRBJ1-4; TRBD1 matches at 8 bases. Germline assignment: CDR1 MDHEN and CDR2 SYDVKM. J lost 7 bases, V lost 7 bases, and 11 bases had no gene match. The CDR3 spans 15 residues. The CDR3 reads CASTPRGRLSEKLFF. The CDR3 bases are TGTGCCAGCACCCCCAGGGGGCGCTTAAGTGAAAAACTGTTTTTT.

The rearrangement uses TRBV4-1 and TRBJ2-1, with unresolved D. The germline V gene has CDR1 MGHRA and CDR2 YSYEKL. V was shortened by 1 base and J by 0 bases, with 10 bases between the two germline ends. CDR3 size: 16 residues. The CDR3 coding sequence is TGCGCCAGCAGCCAAGTCGACTTGATCTCCTACAATGAGCAGTTCTTC. Residues: CASSQVDLISYNEQFF.

The V call is TRBV4-3, the J call TRBJ2-2, with a possible D match to TRBD2 (5 bases). Germline assignment: CDR1 LGHNA and CDR2 YSLEER. V dropped 0 bases and J dropped 1 base, with 9 bases sitting between them. This CDR3 has 16 amino acids. CDR3 region: CASSQEGGLNTGELFF. The CDR3 DNA is TGCGCCAGCAGCCAAGAAGGCGGGCTGAACACCGGGGAGCTGTTTTTT.

The table lists this clone with a count of one. V usage is TRBV5-1 and J usage is TRBJ1-5; D might be TRBD1 (6 bases). Between the trimmed V and J ends, which lost 0 bases and 7 bases, there was a span of 14 bases. The CDR3 contains 15 residues. Germline values: CDR1 SGHRS, CDR2 YFSETQ. CDR3 residues: CASSLAGELGQPQHF. DNA for the CDR3: TGCGCCAGCAGCTTGGCAGGGGAATTGGGACAGCCCCAGCATTTT. Full variable domain (missing parts from reference TRBV5-1 and TRBJ1-5): KAGVTQTPRYLIKTRGQQVTLSCSPISGHRSVSWYQQTPGQGLQFLFEYFSETQRNKGNFPGRFSGRQFSNSRSEMNVSTLELGDSALYLCASSLAGELGQPQHFGDGTRLSIL.

This clone was seen only a few times. V and J are TRBV7-9 and TRBJ2-5; 10 positions agree with TRBD1. This CDR3 comprises 16 residues. The J segment lost 1 base and the V segment lost 1 base, leaving 3 bases of the junction unmatched. Germline V gene lookup returns CDR1 SEHNR and CDR2 FQNEAQ (reference sequence). The CDR3 loop is CASSLGDRGLQETQYF. The CDR3 nucleotides are TGTGCCAGCAGCTTAGGAGACAGGGGGCTCCAAGAGACCCAGTACTTC.

This clone was observed a single time. The V and J genes are TRBV12-5 and TRBJ1-1; 7 bases are a match to TRBD1. From germline, CDR1 is LGHNT and CDR2 FRNRAP. This CDR3 has 15 residues. V lost 0 bases, J lost 5 bases, and 6 bases stayed unmatched. CDR3 coding DNA: TGTGCTAGTGGTTTGGTAATTCAGGGGGGTACTGAAGCTTTCTTT. Amino acid sequence: CASGLVIQGGTEAFF.

The genes are TRBV5-1 and TRBJ2-4; D perhaps matches TRBD1 (6 bases). Trimming took off 5 bases at V and 0 bases at J, with 18 bases between the two ends. The CDR3 covers 17 residues. Germline V CDR1 and CDR2: SGHRS, YFSETQ. DNA for the CDR3: TGCGCCAGCAGTCAATACGGGACACCACTAGCCAAAAACATTCAGTACTTC. Its protein is CASSQYGTPLAKNIQYF.

The chain couples TRBV4-1 to TRBJ1-2; 9 bases are shared with TRBD1. The CDR3 is 18 amino acids. Germline V gives CDR1 MGHRA, CDR2 YSYEKL. V shed 0 bases and J 0 bases; nucleotides not matched to a gene: 8. The CDR3 sequence: CASSQDPGRQGANYGYTF. Written as DNA, the CDR3 is TGCGCCAGCAGCCAAGATCCGGGCCGACAGGGGGCTAACTATGGCTACACCTTC.